The 27 T cell receptor beta chains below were found in one sample sequenced in a study of T cell changes during pregnancy in multiple sclerosis. TCRdb keeps only in-frame clones here, not all; method: immunoSEQ multiplex PCR. Found here are 26,000 or so clones, 75% to 95% of them singletons; the top ten hold around 6.2%. The sample in question was CD8+ T cells from peripheral blood mononuclear cells, obtained before pregnancy. These TCRs come from a female donor with multiple sclerosis, enrolled in a pregnancy study.

V and J are TRBV5-8 and TRBJ2-1, with D perhaps matching TRBD1 (5 bases). V dropped 6 bases and J dropped 2 bases, with 9 bases sitting between them. The CDR3 sequence is 13 residues long. Germline CDR1 and CDR2: SGHTS and YDEGEE. The CDR3 is CASISGPYNEQFF. CDR3 in DNA: TGTGCCAGCATTTCAGGGCCCTACAATGAGCAGTTCTTC.

The J gene is TRBJ2-2, the V gene TRBV7-9; D remains ambiguous. The CDR3 runs 17 residues. Between the trimmed V and J ends, which lost 5 bases and 0 bases, there was a span of 16 bases. Germline V gene lookup returns CDR1 SEHNR and CDR2 FQNEAQ (reference sequence). Written as DNA, the CDR3 is TGTGCCAGCAGCCCCCGCCTACAGAGATCGAACACCGGGGAGCTGTTTTTT. Translation: CASSPRLQRSNTGELFF.

V is TRBV4-3 and J is TRBJ1-4; D gene ambiguous. Germline V gene data show CDR1 as LGHNA and CDR2 as YSLEER. V was trimmed by 1 base and J by 4 bases, leaving 7 bases between them. The CDR3 contains 14 residues. The DNA of the CDR3 is TGCGCCAGCAGCCAAGGGCTTATTAATGAAAAACTGTTTTTT. Its protein product is CASSQGLINEKLFF.

The rearrangement joins TRBV6-4 to TRBJ2-1; TRBD2 agrees at 11 bases. The CDR3 length is 15 residues. V shed 4 bases, J shed 3 bases, and the junction held 2 bases outside the gene matches. Germline V gives CDR1 MRHNA, CDR2 SNTAGT. The DNA of the CDR3 is TGTGCCAGCAGTGCGACTAGCGGGAACTACAATGAGCAGTTCTTC. Translated, it gives CASSATSGNYNEQFF.

The rearrangement links TRBV7-3 to TRBJ1-2, with D tentatively TRBD1 (6 bases). This CDR3 is 13 amino acids long. From germline, CDR1 is SGHTA and CDR2 FQGTGA. V dropped 2 bases and J dropped 9 bases, with 13 bases sitting between them. For the CDR3, the DNA is TGTGCCAGCAGCTTACGGCAGGGGAAACGCTACACCTTC. This sequence encodes CASSLRQGKRYTF.

The chain employs TRBV29-1 and TRBJ1-1; 9 nucleotides line up with TRBD1. V trimming: 7 bases; J trimming: 6 bases; junction bases outside the gene matches: 18. This CDR3 is 16 amino acids long. The germline V gene encodes CDR1 SQVTM and CDR2 ANQGSEA. CDR3 in amino acids: CSAVGGQGWDSAEAFF. CDR3 DNA sequence: TGCAGCGCTGTTGGGGGACAGGGATGGGACTCTGCTGAAGCTTTCTTT.

This sequence joins TRBV27 and TRBJ2-3, with 8 bases identical to TRBD2. V was clipped by 6 bases and J by 4 bases; unmatched bases: 6. Germline values: CDR1 MNHEY, CDR2 SMNVEV (reference sequence). The CDR3 loop spans 14 amino acids. For the CDR3, the DNA is TGTGCCAGCAGGCTAGCGGGCCCAGCAGATACGCAGTATTTT. This codes for CASRLAGPADTQYF.

J is TRBJ2-1 and V is TRBV15; 8 bases align to TRBD2. CDR3 length: 13 residues. V lost 9 bases to trimming and J lost 8 bases; unmatched junction nucleotides: 9. CDR1 is LNHNV, CDR2 YYDKDF, per germline (reference sequence). The DNA for the CDR3 is TGTGCCACGAGCGGGAGACGAAGTGATGAGCAGTTCTTC. It yields the protein CATSGRRSDEQFF.

The chain employs TRBV6-1 and TRBJ1-2; 9 bases are shared with TRBD1. Losses at the gene ends were 2 bases for V and 4 bases for J; bases not matched to a gene: 2. From germline, CDR1 is MNHNS and CDR2 SASEGT. The CDR3 sequence is 14 residues long. CDR3 in amino acids: CASSETGGGYGYTF. CDR3 coding DNA: TGTGCCAGCAGTGAAACAGGGGGCGGCTATGGCTACACCTTC.

V usage is TRBV7-2 and J usage is TRBJ2-2; 9 bases match TRBD2. CDR3 length equals 16 residues. V lost 1 base and J lost 4; bases outside the gene matches: 4. Germline CDR1 is SGHTA and CDR2 is FQGNSA. The CDR3 region has the DNA TGTGCCAGCAGCTTAGAAGCGGGAGGTCTCACCGGGGAGCTGTTTTTT. Translating it yields CASSLEAGGLTGELFF.

The rearrangement joins TRBV4-1 to TRBJ2-1, with 12 nucleotides matching TRBD2. The CDR3 is made up of 15 amino acids. Germline trimming cut 0 bases from V and 14 bases from J; bases unmatched to any gene: 8. In germline, CDR1 is MGHRA, CDR2 YSYEKL. The CDR3 protein is CASSQDASGRGGKFF. CDR3 nucleotide sequence: TGCGCCAGCAGCCAAGATGCTAGCGGGAGGGGAGGAAAGTTCTTC.

The chain employs TRBV28 and TRBJ1-2; possibly TRBD1 for D (6 bases). In germline, CDR1 is MDHEN, CDR2 SYDVKM. The CDR3 has 17 amino acids. V shed 5 bases and J shed 0 bases, with 19 bases lying between them. The CDR3 protein is CASSDRDMENANYGYTF. For the CDR3, the DNA is TGTGCCAGCAGTGACCGGGACATGGAAAACGCTAACTATGGCTACACCTTC.

CDR3 sequence: CASSDLGRTSVPYNEQFF. The CDR3 region has the DNA TGTGCCAGCAGTGATCTTGGCCGGACTAGCGTACCCTACAATGAGCAGTTCTTC. The chain employs TRBV25-1 and TRBJ2-1, with 9 positions matching TRBD2. Germline values: CDR1 MGHDK, CDR2 SYGVNS. With V trimmed by 3 bases and J by 2 bases, 11 bases remained unmatched. The CDR3 is made up of 18 amino acids.

The chain combines TRBV5-4 with TRBJ2-3; D is unresolved. The CDR3 has 15 residues. Germline assignment: CDR1 SGHNT and CDR2 YYREEE (reference sequence). Trimming shortened V by 4 bases and J by 2 bases, and 14 bases separated the two germline ends. The DNA of the CDR3 is TGTGCCAGCAGCCCCGGAGACTTGTACACAGATACGCAGTATTTT. Residues: CASSPGDLYTDTQYF.

This rearrangement joins TRBV4-3 to TRBJ2-7; D might be TRBD2 (5 bases). CDR3 length equals 13 residues. The V gene lost 5 bases and the J gene lost 5 bases, with 13 bases spanning the gap. Germline V CDR1 and CDR2: LGHNA, YSLEER. DNA of the CDR3: TGCGCCAGCAGCGACGGCGTTAGCGACGAGCAGTACTTC. Translation: CASSDGVSDEQYF.

The chain is built from TRBV19 and TRBJ1-2; TRBD1 is a possible D gene (5 bases). The CDR3 spans 13 residues. Trimming took off 1 base at V and 4 bases at J, with 7 bases between the two ends. Per the germline V gene, CDR1 is LNHDA and CDR2 is SQIVND (reference sequence). The CDR3 DNA reads as TGTGCCAGTAGTATAGGACAGAGCTATGGCTACACCTTC. This translates into CASSIGQSYGYTF.

The chain links TRBV7-2 to TRBJ2-7; 8 nucleotides agree with TRBD2. CDR1 SGHTA and CDR2 FQGNSA come from the germline V gene. This CDR3 contains 14 residues. Trimming removed 4 bases from V and 3 bases from J; junction bases left unmatched: 5. CDR3 bases: TGTGCCAGCAGCTATGCGGCGGGAGGCTACGAGCAGTACTTC. This translates into CASSYAAGGYEQYF.

The chain is built from TRBV27 and TRBJ2-5, with 15 bases lining up with TRBD2. The CDR3 spans 19 residues. The V gene's germline CDR1 is MNHEY and CDR2 SMNVEV (reference sequence). V was pared by 5 bases and J by 4 bases, with 14 bases of the junction left unmatched. The chain's CDR3 is CASSTRSGTSGRKAETQYF. In DNA, the CDR3 is TGTGCCAGCAGTACCCGATCCGGGACTAGCGGGAGGAAGGCAGAGACCCAGTACTTC.

The J gene is TRBJ2-7, the V gene TRBV19; 7 bases match TRBD1. Germline assignment: CDR1 LNHDA and CDR2 SQIVND (reference sequence). V lost 4 bases to trimming and J lost 8 bases; unmatched junction nucleotides: 2. CDR3 length equals 11 residues. The CDR3 loop reads CASSRGQKQYF. CDR3 bases: TGTGCCAGTAGTAGGGGACAGAAGCAGTACTTC.

The chain uses TRBV29-1 and TRBJ1-1; no clear D. The CDR3 runs 14 residues. The ends were cut back, 7 bases at V and 1 base at J, with 16 bases in the middle. Germline CDR1 and CDR2: SQVTM and ANQGSEA. CDR3 amino acids: CSAKPLGGNTEAFF. Written as DNA, the CDR3 is TGCAGCGCTAAACCCCTGGGAGGGAACACTGAAGCTTTCTTT.

The V and J genes are TRBV21-1 and TRBJ2-1; the tabulated D call, TRBD2, remains unverified against the DNA. TRBV21-1 corresponds to a pseudogene. The CDR3 is made up of 16 amino acids. The CDR3 reads CASSKIAGGEDNEQFF. CDR3 bases: TGTGCCAGCAGCAAAATAGCGGGAGGGGAAGACAATGAGCAGTTCTTC.

The rearrangement joins TRBV4-3 to TRBJ2-7, with D perhaps TRBD1 (5 bases). This CDR3 comprises 14 residues. The V end lost 8 bases, the J end lost 6 bases, and 20 bases lay between the germline ends. Germline CDR1 and CDR2: LGHNA and YSLEER. The chain's CDR3 is CASPDSLFCREQYF. The CDR3 nucleotides read TGCGCCAGCCCAGACAGCCTCTTTTGCCGCGAGCAGTACTTC.

CDR3 amino acids: CSVEGQGGETQYF. Here the CDR3 DNA reads TGCAGCGTGGAGGGACAGGGAGGAGAGACCCAGTACTTC. This chain joins TRBV29-1 and TRBJ2-5, with 9 positions matching TRBD1. Losses at the gene ends were 6 bases for V and 4 bases for J; bases not matched to a gene: 6. This CDR3 region has 13 residues. Germline values: CDR1 SQVTM, CDR2 ANQGSEA.

This clone was observed once. This chain joins TRBV29-1 and TRBJ2-7, with 7 bases that match TRBD1. V lost 6 bases to trimming and J lost 4 bases; unmatched junction nucleotides: 3. The CDR3 runs 11 residues. From germline, CDR1 is SQVTM and CDR2 ANQGSEA. This CDR3 reads CSVAQGYEQYF. Written as DNA, the CDR3 is TGCAGCGTGGCACAGGGGTACGAGCAGTACTTC.

This chain joins TRBV28 and TRBJ2-1, with no clear D. Trimming took 2 bases from V and 5 from J, leaving 10 bases between them. Germline CDR1 MDHEN, CDR2 SYDVKM. The CDR3 is made up of 14 amino acids. The CDR3 protein is CASSLPPLDNEQFF. CDR3 bases: TGTGCCAGCAGTTTACCCCCCCTCGACAATGAGCAGTTCTTC.

The chain is built from TRBV28 and TRBJ2-1; TRBD2 matches at 13 bases. There are 14 residues in the CDR3. J gave up 10 bases and V 5 bases, and 5 bases lay outside the gene matches. From germline, CDR1 is MDHEN and CDR2 SYDVKM. Here the CDR3 reads CASSQPGLAGEQFF. The CDR3 DNA reads as TGTGCCAGCAGTCAACCGGGACTAGCGGGAGAGCAGTTCTTC.

This rearrangement joins TRBV7-2 to TRBJ2-7; 10 nucleotides line up with TRBD2. CDR1 and CDR2 (germline): SGHTA, FQGNSA. The CDR3 spans 16 residues. The J segment lost 3 bases and the V segment lost 0 bases, leaving 5 bases of the junction unmatched. CDR3 sequence: CASSLAGLASGYEQYF. The DNA of the CDR3 is TGTGCCAGCAGCTTAGCGGGACTAGCGTCAGGCTACGAGCAGTACTTC.